Presented here are 15 T cell receptor beta chains from one specimen sequenced in a study of blood T cell repertoires in COVID-19. Libraries were prepared by immunoSEQ multiplex PCR; TCRdb keeps only in-frame clonotypes and omits some of them. The data hold 150,000 or so clones, with 84% observed a single time. Sequenced input: PBMCs or T cells enriched from blood (not recorded which). These receptors were collected from a man aged 50-60 years who had recovered from COVID-19.

V gene TRBV2 combines with J gene TRBJ1-2; a possible D gene is TRBD1 (6 bases). The V end was cut by 7 bases, the J end by 6 bases, with 6 bases between. There are 10 residues in the CDR3. CDR1 SNHLY and CDR2 FYNNEI come from the germline V gene. The CDR3 DNA sequence: TGTGCCAGCACAGGGGATGGCTACACCTTC. This codes for CASTGDGYTF.

V usage is TRBV19 and J usage is TRBJ2-1, with D maybe TRBD2 (6 bases). V lost 4 bases, J lost 7 bases, and 17 bases lay in between. CDR3 size: 15 residues. Germline CDR1 and CDR2: LNHDA and SQIVND (reference sequence). The CDR3 reads CASSTRGSSRNEQFF. In nucleotides, the CDR3 is TGTGCCAGTAGTACCCGGGGGAGCTCCCGTAATGAGCAGTTCTTC.

V gene TRBV3-1 (or the pseudogene TRBV3-2) combines with J gene TRBJ1-6, with 7 bases lining up with TRBD1. The germline V gene encodes CDR1 LGHDT and CDR2 YNNKEL (reference sequence). This CDR3 contains 15 residues. Losses at the gene ends were 5 bases for V and 7 bases for J; bases not matched to a gene: 8. DNA for the CDR3: TGTGCCAGCAGCGGCCGGGACAGAGTAAATTCACCCCTCCACTTT. The encoded protein is CASSGRDRVNSPLHF.

The chain combines TRBV13 with TRBJ2-1, with TRBD2 matching over 11 bases. Per the germline V gene, CDR1 is PRHDT and CDR2 is FYEKMQ (reference sequence). V lost 1 base to trimming and J lost 7 bases; unmatched junction nucleotides: 6. This CDR3 comprises 16 residues. The CDR3 DNA reads TGTGCCAGCAGCTTAGTAGCTAGCGGGGGGCGGAATGAGCAGTTCTTC. It specifies CASSLVASGGRNEQFF.

The genes are TRBV21-1 and TRBJ1-1; the table gives TRBD1 as D, unverified against the DNA. TRBV21-1 is labeled a pseudogene. The CDR3 has 16 amino acids. CDR3 sequence reads: CASSKIGTGPGTEAFF. The CDR3 nucleotides read TGTGCCAGCAGCAAAATTGGGACAGGGCCTGGCACTGAAGCTTTCTTT.

V gene TRBV29-1 combines with J gene TRBJ1-1; 9 bases line up with TRBD1. Trimming removed 6 bases from V and 6 bases from J; junction bases left unmatched: 11. This CDR3 has 14 amino acids. Germline CDR1 is SQVTM and CDR2 is ANQGSEA. The CDR3 spells CSVESQGAVAEAFF. CDR3 nucleotide sequence: TGCAGCGTAGAGTCACAGGGGGCGGTCGCTGAAGCTTTCTTT.

This chain joins TRBV7-9 and TRBJ2-1; 14 nucleotides match TRBD2. The CDR3 loop spans 19 amino acids. CDR1 and CDR2 (germline): SEHNR, FQNEAQ (reference sequence). Germline trimming cut 4 bases from V and 0 bases from J; bases unmatched to any gene: 8. CDR3 sequence (DNA): TGTGCCAGCAGCTACGCCGGGACTAGCGGGGGCAGCTCCTACAATGAGCAGTTCTTC. Protein sequence: CASSYAGTSGGSSYNEQFF.

CDR3 DNA sequence: TGTGCCAGCAGTGAATATAGGACAGGCCCATACGAGCAGTACTTC. Protein sequence: CASSEYRTGPYEQYF. V usage is TRBV6-1 and J usage is TRBJ2-7; TRBD1 agrees at 7 bases. CDR1 MNHNS and CDR2 SASEGT come from the germline V gene. Trimming at V came to 2 bases and at J to 4 bases, leaving 8 bases not matched to a gene. The CDR3 runs to 15 residues.

This clone was observed once. The chain employs TRBV5-6 and TRBJ2-2; 7 nucleotides line up with TRBD1. The trim removed 5 bases at V and 8 bases at J, leaving 9 bases unmatched. This CDR3 spans 14 amino acids. Germline V gene data show CDR1 as SGHDT and CDR2 as YYEEEE. The CDR3 spells CASRPTGAGGELFF. CDR3 nucleotides: TGTGCCAGCAGGCCTACAGGGGCAGGGGGGGAGCTGTTTTTT.

The gene calls are TRBV30 and TRBJ1-2, with 7 bases lining up with TRBD1. The CDR3 runs to 13 residues. From germline, CDR1 is GTSNPN and CDR2 SVGIG (reference sequence). J gave up 0 bases and V 4 bases, and 2 bases lay outside the gene matches. CDR3 protein: CAWTGTANYGYTF. In nucleotides, the CDR3 is TGTGCCTGGACCGGGACAGCTAACTATGGCTACACCTTC.

This chain links TRBV27 with TRBJ2-7, with 7 bases aligning to TRBD1. Germline V gene data show CDR1 as MNHEY and CDR2 as SMNVEV (reference sequence). Trimming cost V 1 base and J 4 bases; bases outside gene matches: 4. The CDR3 totals 14 residues. Written as DNA, the CDR3 is TGTGCCAGCAGTTTATACAGGGGTGCGTACGAGCAGTACTTC. Residues: CASSLYRGAYEQYF.

The genes are TRBV30 and TRBJ1-2; no reliable D call. CDR3 length equals 11 residues. Trimming left V 2 bases short and J 8 bases short, with 9 bases between. Germline lookup yields CDR1 GTSNPN and CDR2 SVGIG (reference sequence). DNA of the CDR3: TGTGCCTGGAGTATGCGGGGAGGCTACACCTTC. It yields the protein CAWSMRGGYTF. The full variable domain, its missing parts supplied by reference TRBV30 and TRBJ1-2, is SQTIHQWPATLVQPVGSPLSLECTVEGTSNPNLYWYRQAAGRGLQLLFYSVGIGQISSEVPQNLSASRPQDRQFILSSKKLLLSDSGFYLCAWSMRGGYTFGSGTRLTVV.

The chain links TRBV11-2 to TRBJ1-1; the D is unclear. The CDR3 runs 13 residues. Trimming stripped 0 bases from V and 7 bases from J, with 9 bases between. Germline V CDR1 and CDR2: SGHAT, FQNNGV. The CDR3 is CASSLDHSSEAFF. DNA of the CDR3: TGTGCCAGCAGCTTAGATCACTCTAGTGAAGCTTTCTTT.

This clone appeared a few times. The chain uses TRBV19 and TRBJ1-5; D may be TRBD1 (6 bases). Deletions cut 3 bases from V and 5 bases from J, with 8 bases between. CDR3 length equals 13 residues. CDR1 and CDR2 (germline): LNHDA, SQIVND (reference sequence). DNA of the CDR3: TGTGCCAGTAGTATCCGACAGGATCAGCCCCAGCATTTT. Residues: CASSIRQDQPQHF.

J is TRBJ2-5 and V is TRBV7-8; weak D call: TRBD2 (5 bases). The CDR3 contains 15 residues. V lost 1 base, J lost 2 bases, and 11 bases lay in between. CDR1 and CDR2 (germline): SGHVS, FQNEAQ. In nucleotides, the CDR3 is TGTGCCAGCAGCTTAGATGGCAGACTACAAGAGACCCAGTACTTC. Encoded protein: CASSLDGRLQETQYF.